This entry describes one T cell receptor beta chain. This entry belongs to a study of CD8 T cells in Susac syndrome. Negative isolation yielded CD8+ and CD4+ T cells; FACS enriched TEMRA cells. Random hexamers were used to reverse transcribe the RNA input (about 0.45 to 1 ug). Amplification of TCR beta CDR3 was carried out by immunoSEQ multiplex PCR, which covered 54 Vbeta and 13 Jbeta segments. TCRdb independently ran MiXCR on the immunoSEQ multiplex PCR reads; one entry per CDR3 protein. The sample holds about 190,000 distinct CDR3 sequences, approximately 95% seen once. The CDR3 sequence is 14 residues long. From germline, CDR1 is LNHDA and CDR2 SQIVND (reference sequence). V was clipped by 5 bases and J by 5 bases, with 13 bases between them.

This sequence joins TRBV19 and TRBJ2-1; D may match TRBD1 or TRBD2 (5 bases each). This TCR was sampled from a human donor with Susac syndrome. The specimen was CD8+ T cells from PBMCs. CDR3 bases: TGTGCCAGTAGTGCAGGGAGTTTTGACAATGAGCAGTTCTTC. It encodes CASSAGSFDNEQFF.